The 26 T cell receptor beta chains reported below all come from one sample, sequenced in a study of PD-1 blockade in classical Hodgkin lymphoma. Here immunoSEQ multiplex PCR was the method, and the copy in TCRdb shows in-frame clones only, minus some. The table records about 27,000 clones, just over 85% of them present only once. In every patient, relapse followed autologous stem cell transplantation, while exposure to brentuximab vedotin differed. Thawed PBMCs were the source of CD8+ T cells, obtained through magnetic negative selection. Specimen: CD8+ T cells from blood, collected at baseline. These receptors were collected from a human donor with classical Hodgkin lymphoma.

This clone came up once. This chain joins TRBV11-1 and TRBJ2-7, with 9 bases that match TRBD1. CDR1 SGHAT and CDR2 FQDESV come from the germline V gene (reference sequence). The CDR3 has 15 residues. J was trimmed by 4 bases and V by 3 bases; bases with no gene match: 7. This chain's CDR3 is CASSFKTGGGYEQYF. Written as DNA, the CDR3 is TGTGCCAGCAGCTTTAAAACAGGGGGCGGATACGAGCAGTACTTC.

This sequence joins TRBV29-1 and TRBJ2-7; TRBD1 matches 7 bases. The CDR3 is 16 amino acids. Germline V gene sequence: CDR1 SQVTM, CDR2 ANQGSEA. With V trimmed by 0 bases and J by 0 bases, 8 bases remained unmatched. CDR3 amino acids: CSVEDSETGPSYEQYF. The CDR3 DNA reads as TGCAGCGTTGAAGATTCCGAGACAGGGCCCTCCTACGAGCAGTACTTC.

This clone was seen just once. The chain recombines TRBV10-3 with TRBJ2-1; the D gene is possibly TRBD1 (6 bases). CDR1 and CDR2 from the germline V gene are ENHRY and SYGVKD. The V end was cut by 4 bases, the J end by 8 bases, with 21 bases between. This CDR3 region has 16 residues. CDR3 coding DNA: TGTGCCATCAGTGGGGCGCGAAGGTCTGGGGGCGATGAGCAGTTCTTC. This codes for CAISGARRSGGDEQFF.

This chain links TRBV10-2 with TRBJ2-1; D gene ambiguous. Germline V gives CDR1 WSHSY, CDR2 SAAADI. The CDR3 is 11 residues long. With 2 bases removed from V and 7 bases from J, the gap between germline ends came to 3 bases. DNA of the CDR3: TGCGCCAGCAGTGAGGGAAATGAGCAGTTCTTC. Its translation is CASSEGNEQFF.

The CDR3 region has the DNA TGTGCCAGCAGCACTAGCGGGCGCTCCTCTGGGGCCAACGTCCTGACTTTC. Translation: CASSTSGRSSGANVLTF. The rearrangement links TRBV28 to TRBJ2-6, with TRBD2 identical over 9 bases. The CDR3 covers 17 residues. Germline CDR1 is MDHEN and CDR2 is SYDVKM. The V segment lost 6 bases and the J segment 0 bases; nucleotides outside the gene matches: 6.

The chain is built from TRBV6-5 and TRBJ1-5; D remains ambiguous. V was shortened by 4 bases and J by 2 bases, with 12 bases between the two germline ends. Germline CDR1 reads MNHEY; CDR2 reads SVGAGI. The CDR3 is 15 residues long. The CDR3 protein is CASSSGLPGNQPQHF. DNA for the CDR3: TGTGCCAGCAGTTCCGGGCTTCCCGGCAATCAGCCCCAGCATTTT.

The CDR3 loop reads CASSLANTGELFF. The CDR3, as DNA: TGTGCCAGCAGTCTCGCGAACACCGGGGAGCTGTTTTTT. This chain joins TRBV27 and TRBJ2-2; unclear D gene. CDR1 and CDR2 from the germline V gene are MNHEY and SMNVEV (reference sequence). The CDR3 runs 13 residues. V was clipped by 5 bases and J by 0 bases, with 4 bases between them.

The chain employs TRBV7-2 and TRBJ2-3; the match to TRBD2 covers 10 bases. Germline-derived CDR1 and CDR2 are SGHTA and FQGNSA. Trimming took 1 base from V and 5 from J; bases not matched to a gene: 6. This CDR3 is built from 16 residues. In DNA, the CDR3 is TGTGCCAGCAGCTTAGAAGCGGGAGGGCGAGAAGATACGCAGTATTTT. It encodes CASSLEAGGREDTQYF.

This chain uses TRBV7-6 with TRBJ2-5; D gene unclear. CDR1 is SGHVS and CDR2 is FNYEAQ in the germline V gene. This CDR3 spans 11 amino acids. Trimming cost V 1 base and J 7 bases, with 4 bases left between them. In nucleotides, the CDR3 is TGTGCCAGCAGCTTAGGGGGGACCCAGTACTTC. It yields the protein CASSLGGTQYF.

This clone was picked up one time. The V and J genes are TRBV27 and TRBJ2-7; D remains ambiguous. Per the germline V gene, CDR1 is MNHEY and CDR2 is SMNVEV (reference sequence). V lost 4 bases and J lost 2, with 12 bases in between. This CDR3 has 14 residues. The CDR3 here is CASSSLYTPYEQYF. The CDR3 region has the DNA TGTGCCAGCAGTTCCCTGTACACCCCCTACGAGCAGTACTTC.

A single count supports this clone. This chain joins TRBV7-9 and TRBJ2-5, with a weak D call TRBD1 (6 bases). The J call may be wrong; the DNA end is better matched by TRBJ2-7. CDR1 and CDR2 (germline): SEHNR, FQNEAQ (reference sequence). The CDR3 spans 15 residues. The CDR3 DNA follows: TGTGCCAGCAGCTTAGTAGGACAGCGAGGCTACGAGCAGTACTTC. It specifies CASSLVGQRGYEQYF.

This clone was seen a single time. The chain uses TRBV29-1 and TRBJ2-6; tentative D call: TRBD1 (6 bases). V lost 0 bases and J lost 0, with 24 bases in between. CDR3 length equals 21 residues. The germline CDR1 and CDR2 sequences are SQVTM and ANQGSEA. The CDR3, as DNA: TGCAGCGTTGAAGAGAGGGGAAGACCGGGACAAGGTTCCTCTGGGGCCAACGTCCTGACTTTC. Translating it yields CSVEERGRPGQGSSGANVLTF. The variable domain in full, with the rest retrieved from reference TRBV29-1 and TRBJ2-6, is SAVISQKPSRDICQRGTSLTIQCQVDSQVTMMFWYRQQPGQSLTLIATANQGSEATYESGFVIDKFPISRPNLTFSTLTVSNMSPEDSSIYLCSVEERGRPGQGSSGANVLTFGAGSRLTVL.

CDR3 sequence reads: CASSLGVGGRGLFF. CDR3 bases: TGTGCCAGCAGCTTAGGGGTAGGGGGGCGCGGACTGTTTTTT. The rearrangement joins TRBV11-2 to TRBJ1-4; possibly TRBD1 for D (6 bases). This CDR3 has 14 amino acids. Germline lookup yields CDR1 SGHAT and CDR2 FQNNGV. V lost 1 base and J lost 13, with 16 bases in between.

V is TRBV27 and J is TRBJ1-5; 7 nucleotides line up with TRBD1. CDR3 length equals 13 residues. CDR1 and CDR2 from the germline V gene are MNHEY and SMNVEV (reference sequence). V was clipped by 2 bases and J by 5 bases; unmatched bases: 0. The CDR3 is CASSLTGDQPQHF. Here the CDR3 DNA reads TGTGCCAGCAGTTTAACAGGGGATCAGCCCCAGCATTTT.

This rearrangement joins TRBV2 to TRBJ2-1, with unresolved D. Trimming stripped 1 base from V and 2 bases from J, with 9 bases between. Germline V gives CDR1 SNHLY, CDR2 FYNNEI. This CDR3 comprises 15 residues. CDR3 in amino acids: CASSEESITYNEQFF. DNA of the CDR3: TGTGCCAGCAGTGAAGAATCTATTACCTACAATGAGCAGTTCTTC.

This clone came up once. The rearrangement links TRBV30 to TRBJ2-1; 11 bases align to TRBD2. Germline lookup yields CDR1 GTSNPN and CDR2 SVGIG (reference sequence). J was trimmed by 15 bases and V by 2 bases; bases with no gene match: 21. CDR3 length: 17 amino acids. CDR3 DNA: TGTGCCTGGAGTTCCGCCATAGCGGGAGGGCCGGTTGGGGTGTTGTTCTTC. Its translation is CAWSSAIAGGPVGVLFF.

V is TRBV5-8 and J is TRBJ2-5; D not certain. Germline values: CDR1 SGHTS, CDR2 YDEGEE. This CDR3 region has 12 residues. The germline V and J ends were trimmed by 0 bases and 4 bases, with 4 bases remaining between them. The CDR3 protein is CASSLETETQYF. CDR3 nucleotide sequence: TGTGCCAGCAGCTTGGAAACAGAGACCCAGTACTTC.

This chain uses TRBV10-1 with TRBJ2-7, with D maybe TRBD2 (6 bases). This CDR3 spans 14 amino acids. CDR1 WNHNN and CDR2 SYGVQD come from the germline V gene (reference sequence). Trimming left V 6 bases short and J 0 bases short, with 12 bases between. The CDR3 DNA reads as TGCGCCAGCAGCCGGGACGGGAGCTCCTACGAGCAGTACTTC. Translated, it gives CASSRDGSSYEQYF.

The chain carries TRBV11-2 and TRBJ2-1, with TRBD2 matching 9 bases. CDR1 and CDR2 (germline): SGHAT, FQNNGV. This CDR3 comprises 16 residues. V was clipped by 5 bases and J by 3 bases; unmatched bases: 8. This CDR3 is CASSQLAGRSYNEQFF. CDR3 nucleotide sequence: TGTGCCAGCAGCCAGCTAGCGGGGCGAAGCTACAATGAGCAGTTCTTC.

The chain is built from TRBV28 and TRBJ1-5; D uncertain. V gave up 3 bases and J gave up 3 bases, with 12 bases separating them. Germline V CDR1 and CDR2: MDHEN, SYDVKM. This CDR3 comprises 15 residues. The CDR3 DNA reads TGTGCCAGCAGTTTGCCCAGGTCCTTCAATCAGCCCCAGCATTTT. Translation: CASSLPRSFNQPQHF. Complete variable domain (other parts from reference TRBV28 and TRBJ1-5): DVKVTQSSRYLVKRTGEKVFLECVQDMDHENMFWYRQDPGLGLRLIYFSYDVKMKEKGDIPEGYSVSREKKERFSLILESASTNQTSMYLCASSLPRSFNQPQHFGDGTRLSIL.

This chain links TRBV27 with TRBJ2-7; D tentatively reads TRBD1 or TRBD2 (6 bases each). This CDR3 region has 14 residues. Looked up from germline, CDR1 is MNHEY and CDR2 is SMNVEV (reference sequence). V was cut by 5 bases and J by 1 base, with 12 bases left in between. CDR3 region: CASSPEGGSYEQYF. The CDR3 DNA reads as TGTGCCAGCAGTCCCGAGGGGGGATCCTACGAGCAGTACTTC.

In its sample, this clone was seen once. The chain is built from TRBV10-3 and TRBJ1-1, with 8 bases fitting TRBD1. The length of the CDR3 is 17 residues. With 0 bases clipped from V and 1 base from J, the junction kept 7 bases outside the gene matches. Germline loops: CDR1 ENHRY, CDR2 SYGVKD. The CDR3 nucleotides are TGTGCCATCAGTGAGTCACCCGCAGGGGGCGCGAACACTGAAGCTTTCTTT. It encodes CAISESPAGGANTEAFF.

CDR3 in DNA: TGTGCCACCAGCAAACGTACAGGGTTACAGCCCCAGCATTTT. This sequence encodes CATSKRTGLQPQHF. The chain has TRBV15 and TRBJ1-5, with D possibly TRBD1 on 6 matching bases. V was trimmed by 4 bases and J by 7 bases, leaving 14 bases between them. The CDR3 has 14 residues. The germline V gene has CDR1 LNHNV and CDR2 YYDKDF (reference sequence). Full variable domain (rest looked up from reference TRBV15 and TRBJ1-5): DAMVIQNPRYQVTQFGKPVTLSCSQTLNHNVMYWYQQKSSQAPKLLFHYYDKDFNNEADTPDNFQSRRPNTSFCFLDIRSPGLGDTAMYLCATSKRTGLQPQHFGDGTRLSIL.

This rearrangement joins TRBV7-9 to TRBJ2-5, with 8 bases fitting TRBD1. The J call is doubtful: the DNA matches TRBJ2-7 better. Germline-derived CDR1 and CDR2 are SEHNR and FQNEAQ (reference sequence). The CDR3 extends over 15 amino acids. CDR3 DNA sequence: TGTGCCAGCAGCTTAGCGCAGGGGGCTACCTACGAGCAGTACTTC. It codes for CASSLAQGATYEQYF.

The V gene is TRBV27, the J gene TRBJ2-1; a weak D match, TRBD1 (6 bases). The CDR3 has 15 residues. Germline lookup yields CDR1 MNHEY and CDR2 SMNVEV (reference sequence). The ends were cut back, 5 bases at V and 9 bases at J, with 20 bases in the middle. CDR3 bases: TGTGCCAGCAGTGACAGGCCAGTCCCGACGGGTGAGCAGTTCTTC. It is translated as CASSDRPVPTGEQFF.

The CDR3, as DNA: TGTGCCTGGAGTGTATCCTCGAACACTGAAGCTTTCTTT. Its translation: CAWSVSSNTEAFF. The chain couples TRBV30 to TRBJ1-1; no definite D call. The ends were cut back, 0 bases at V and 1 base at J, with 6 bases in the middle. Germline V gene lookup returns CDR1 GTSNPN and CDR2 SVGIG (reference sequence). The CDR3 length is 13 residues.